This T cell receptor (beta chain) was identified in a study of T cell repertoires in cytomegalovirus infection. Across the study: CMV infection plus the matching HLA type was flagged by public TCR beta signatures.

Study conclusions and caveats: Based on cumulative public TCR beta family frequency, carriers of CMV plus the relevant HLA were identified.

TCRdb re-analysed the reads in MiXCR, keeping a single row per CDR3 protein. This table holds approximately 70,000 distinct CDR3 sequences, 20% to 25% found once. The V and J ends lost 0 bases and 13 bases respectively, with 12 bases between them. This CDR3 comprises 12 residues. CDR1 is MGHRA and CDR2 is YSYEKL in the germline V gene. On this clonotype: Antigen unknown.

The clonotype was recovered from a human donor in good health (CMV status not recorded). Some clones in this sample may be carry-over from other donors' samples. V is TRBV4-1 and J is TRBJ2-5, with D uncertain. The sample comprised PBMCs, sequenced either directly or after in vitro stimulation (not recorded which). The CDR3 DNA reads TGCGCCAGCAGCCAAGATCGAGGACCCGTGTACTTC. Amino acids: CASSQDRGPVYF.